What follows describes a single T cell receptor (beta chain). Assay used: immunoSEQ multiplex PCR; TCRdb lists only in-frame clones, some missing. The sample lists about 110,000 clones; around 80% were seen once. Every patient had mismatch repair deficiency by PCR or immunohistochemistry. The data stem from a study of PD-1 blockade in mismatch repair-deficient tumors. The germline V gene has CDR1 SGHAT and CDR2 FQDESV (reference sequence). This CDR3 spans 15 amino acids. V gave up 1 base and J gave up 6 bases; unmatched junction bases: 5. The specimen was peripheral blood, collected approximately 60 weeks after starting pembrolizumab. This chain connects TRBV11-1 to TRBJ1-1; TRBD1 aligns across 10 bases. This TCR derives from an adult with mismatch repair-deficient cancer. CDR3 nucleotide sequence: TGTGCCAGCAGCTTAGAGACAGGGGGCAAGCCTGAAGCTTTCTTT. This sequence encodes CASSLETGGKPEAFF.